This passage covers 8 T cell receptor beta chains from one sample sequenced in a study of blood T cell repertoires in COVID-19. Sequenced by immunoSEQ multiplex PCR; TCRdb stores in-frame clones only, minus some. The table includes around 100,000 clones, roughly 92% detected once. The specimen was peripheral blood. Receptors originate from a man aged 50 to 60 with active COVID-19.

The V and J genes are TRBV5-1 and TRBJ2-1; 8 positions agree with TRBD1. CDR3 length: 16 amino acids. Germline-derived CDR1 and CDR2 are SGHRS and YFSETQ. Trimming took 2 bases from V and 4 from J; bases not matched to a gene: 8. CDR3 coding DNA: TGCGCCAGCAGCTTTGCGTGGACAGGGAATTACAATGAGCAGTTCTTC. It is translated as CASSFAWTGNYNEQFF.

V and J are TRBV11-2 and TRBJ2-3; TRBD1 aligns across 7 bases. Germline loops: CDR1 SGHAT, CDR2 FQNNGV. This CDR3 spans 14 amino acids. Germline trimming cut 7 bases from V and 2 bases from J; bases unmatched to any gene: 6. The CDR3 here is CASIQGPYTDTQYF. CDR3 DNA: TGTGCCAGCATACAGGGGCCCTACACAGATACGCAGTATTTT.

The chain carries TRBV7-3 and TRBJ2-1, with TRBD2 matching 10 bases. This CDR3 is 15 amino acids long. CDR1 is SGHTA, CDR2 FQGTGA, per germline. V dropped 3 bases and J dropped 3; count of bases not matched to a gene: 2. CDR3 region: CASSFGLADYNEQFF. Here the CDR3 DNA reads TGTGCCAGCAGCTTCGGACTAGCGGACTACAATGAGCAGTTCTTC.

The J gene is TRBJ2-7, the V gene TRBV10-1; D is uncertain. Germline CDR1 reads WNHNN; CDR2 reads SYGVQD (reference sequence). The CDR3 runs to 11 residues. Trimming stripped 3 bases from V and 5 bases from J, with 5 bases between. The CDR3: CASSDGHEQYF. In nucleotides, the CDR3 is TGCGCCAGCAGTGATGGGCACGAGCAGTACTTC.

In nucleotides, the CDR3 is TGTGCCAGCAGCTTGGGACAGGGGGCCAATTCACCCCTCCACTTT. Translation: CASSLGQGANSPLHF. The rearrangement uses TRBV5-6 and TRBJ1-6; 10 bases are shared with TRBD1. The CDR3 loop spans 15 amino acids. In germline, CDR1 is SGHDT, CDR2 YYEEEE. After removal of 0 bases from V and 7 bases from J, the junction contained 1 base not matched to a gene. The full variable domain, in which reference TRBV5-6 and TRBJ1-6 provide the parts outside the CDR3, is DAGVTQSPTHLIKTRGQQVTLRCSPKSGHDTVSWYQQALGQGPQFIFQYYEEEERQRGNFPDRFSGHQFPNYSSELNVNALLLGDSALYLCASSLGQGANSPLHFGNGTRLTVT.

This clone has just one count. The rearrangement links TRBV3-1 (or the pseudogene TRBV3-2) to TRBJ1-2; no firm D call. Per the germline V gene, CDR1 is LGHDT and CDR2 is YNNKEL (reference sequence). The CDR3 runs 12 residues. V dropped 8 bases and J dropped 4 bases, with 11 bases sitting between them. The CDR3 spells CASGDLFYGYTF. The CDR3, as DNA: TGTGCCAGCGGCGACTTGTTCTATGGCTACACCTTC.

This chain connects TRBV18 to TRBJ1-4; no definite D call. Germline CDR1 reads KGHSH; CDR2 reads LQKENI. V was trimmed by 2 bases and J by 4 bases, leaving 11 bases between them. The CDR3 totals 15 residues. The CDR3 spells CASSPVAAFNEKLFF. The CDR3 coding sequence is TGTGCCAGCTCACCAGTAGCGGCTTTTAATGAAAAACTGTTTTTT.

The chain recombines TRBV27 with TRBJ2-3; 8 bases match TRBD1. Germline CDR1 reads MNHEY; CDR2 reads SMNVEV (reference sequence). J was trimmed by 1 base and V by 3 bases; bases with no gene match: 6. The CDR3 is 16 residues long. The CDR3, as DNA: TGTGCCAGCAGTTTCTGGGGCAGGGGGCGCACAGATACGCAGTATTTT. Translating gives CASSFWGRGRTDTQYF.